Below, 26 T cell receptor beta chains from the same sample are listed, as sequenced in a study of T-cell memory formation after mild COVID-19. TCRdb passed the 5' RACE reads through MiXCR, listing each CDR3 protein once. Among approximately 340,000 distinct CDR3 sequences, over 10% were seen once, and the ten largest hold 20% to 25%. The sample was PBMCs or a T cell subset sorted from them (not recorded which). Receptor source: a man between 18 and 35 years old who had mild COVID-19 (a few samples of this study predate the infection). Cell type and time point are not known.

In this sample, this clonotype turned up a few times. The chain employs TRBV9 and TRBJ2-2, with TRBD1 matching 7 bases. J was trimmed by 4 bases and V by 3 bases; bases with no gene match: 6. The CDR3 spans 15 residues. CDR1 is SGDLS and CDR2 is YYNGEE in the germline V gene. The CDR3 is CASSARGLGTGELFF. DNA for the CDR3: TGTGCCAGCAGCGCGAGGGGGCTTGGCACCGGGGAGCTGTTTTTT.

A few counts support this clonotype. This chain uses TRBV6-6 with TRBJ1-5, with D perhaps TRBD1 (5 bases). This CDR3 comprises 14 residues. Germline V gene sequence: CDR1 MNHNY, CDR2 SVGAGI (reference sequence). Trimming stripped 4 bases from V and 7 bases from J, with 14 bases between. CDR3 in DNA: TGTGCCAGCAGTTTTGGGGGGTCCGGACAGCCCCAGCATTTT. This sequence encodes CASSFGGSGQPQHF.

Many counts were recorded for this clonotype. The chain is built from TRBV7-7 and TRBJ2-3; D is possibly TRBD1 or TRBD2 (5 bases each). Germline CDR1 is SSHAT and CDR2 is FNYEAQ (reference sequence). The V gene lost 5 bases and the J gene lost 1 base, with 13 bases spanning the gap. The CDR3 is 15 amino acids. The CDR3 protein is CASSKGSRGTDTQYF. In DNA form, the CDR3 reads TGTGCCAGCAGCAAGGGGAGCAGGGGCACAGATACGCAGTATTTT.

This chain uses TRBV4-3 with TRBJ2-7; 7 bases are shared with TRBD2. The CDR3 covers 14 residues. J lost 4 bases, V lost 0 bases, and 3 bases had no gene match. CDR1 LGHNA and CDR2 YSLEER come from the germline V gene. CDR3 sequence: CASSQETLAYEQYF. CDR3 nucleotide sequence: TGCGCCAGCAGCCAAGAGACACTAGCGTACGAGCAGTACTTC.

This chain's CDR3 is CASSSISGSSYEQYV. As DNA, the CDR3 is TGTGCCAGCAGTTCGATTAGCGGGTCCTCCTACGAGCAGTACGTC. V gene TRBV28 combines with J gene TRBJ2-7, with 7 bases lining up with TRBD2. The germline CDR1 and CDR2 sequences are MDHEN and SYDVKM. With V trimmed by 4 bases and J by 0 bases, 6 bases remained unmatched. The length of the CDR3 is 15 residues.

This clonotype has more than one count but fewer than ten. The chain joins TRBV7-9 to TRBJ1-5, with D possibly being TRBD1 (5 bases). V dropped 1 base and J dropped 3 bases, with 10 bases sitting between them. CDR1 is SEHNR and CDR2 is FQNEAQ in the germline V gene (reference sequence). There are 15 residues in the CDR3. In DNA, the CDR3 is TGTGCCAGCAGCTTAGACCCGGGGGTCAATCAGCCCCAGCATTTT. This translates into CASSLDPGVNQPQHF.

In nucleotides, the CDR3 is TGCGCCAGCAGCCGGCAGGGTAGTAGGAATGAGCAGTTCTTC. Translation: CASSRQGSRNEQFF. The V gene is TRBV5-1, the J gene TRBJ2-1; tentative D call: TRBD1 (5 bases). This CDR3 comprises 14 residues. CDR1 is SGHRS, CDR2 YFSETQ, per germline. V was trimmed by 4 bases and J by 7 bases, leaving 15 bases between them. The complete variable domain, with remaining parts taken from reference TRBV5-1 and TRBJ2-1, reads KAGVTQTPRYLIKTRGQQVTLSCSPISGHRSVSWYQQTPGQGLQFLFEYFSETQRNKGNFPGRFSGRQFSNSRSEMNVSTLELGDSALYLCASSRQGSRNEQFFGPGTRLTVL.

The V and J genes are TRBV5-8 and TRBJ1-2, with a tentative D call TRBD1 (5 bases). From germline, CDR1 is SGHTS and CDR2 YDEGEE. The V gene lost 4 bases and the J gene lost 4 bases, with 17 bases spanning the gap. There are 15 residues in the CDR3. The CDR3 region has the DNA TGTGCCAGCAGCAAAGGGACTTTTCCGGGCTATGGCTACACCTTC. This translates into CASSKGTFPGYGYTF.

The rearrangement uses TRBV5-1 and TRBJ1-1, with D unresolved. The V and J ends lost 1 base and 0 bases respectively, with 10 bases between them. CDR1 is SGHRS and CDR2 is YFSETQ in the germline V gene. This CDR3 has 15 amino acids. The chain's CDR3 is CASSLWNRLNTEAFF. The CDR3 nucleotides read TGCGCCAGCAGCTTGTGGAACAGACTGAACACTGAAGCTTTCTTT.

The chain carries TRBV7-2 and TRBJ1-1; 8 nucleotides line up with TRBD1. The trim removed 6 bases at V and 2 bases at J, leaving 14 bases unmatched. The germline V gene has CDR1 SGHTA and CDR2 FQGNSA. The CDR3 is 17 amino acids. CDR3 loop: CASSSSLTGAGNTEAFF. The CDR3 DNA follows: TGTGCCAGCAGTTCTTCCTTGACAGGGGCGGGAAACACTGAAGCTTTCTTT.

This rearrangement joins TRBV7-2 to TRBJ1-1, with D possibly TRBD1 on 6 matching bases. Trimming pared 7 bases from V and 8 bases from J, leaving 17 bases between. This CDR3 has 13 residues. Germline values: CDR1 SGHTA, CDR2 FQGNSA. This chain's CDR3 is CASTSAWQGEAFF. CDR3 nucleotide sequence: TGTGCCAGCACCTCAGCGTGGCAGGGGGAAGCTTTCTTT. Full variable domain (missing parts from reference TRBV7-2 and TRBJ1-1): GAGVSQSPSNKVTEKGKDVELRCDPISGHTALYWYRQSLGQGLEFLIYFQGNSAPDKSGLPSDRFSAERTGGSVSTLTIQRTQQEDSAVYLCASTSAWQGEAFFGQGTRLTVV.

At least ten counts were recorded for this clonotype. The chain links TRBV12-3 or TRBV12-4 to TRBJ1-1, with 11 positions matching TRBD1. V shed 0 bases, J shed 8 bases, and the junction held 8 bases outside the gene matches. The CDR3 has 16 residues. CDR3: CASSLASGGTGGEAFF. CDR3 bases: TGTGCCAGCAGTTTAGCGTCCGGCGGGACAGGGGGAGAAGCTTTCTTT.

This clonotype was counted only a few times. V is TRBV9 and J is TRBJ2-5, with D uncertain. The CDR3 consists of 13 residues. V lost 1 base to trimming and J lost 2 bases, with 6 bases between them. CDR1 and CDR2 (germline): SGDLS, YYNGEE. The chain's CDR3 is CASSVSLQETQYF. CDR3 bases: TGTGCCAGCAGCGTAAGCTTACAAGAGACCCAGTACTTC.

V and J are TRBV7-9 and TRBJ2-3; a possible D gene is TRBD1 (5 bases). There are 14 residues in the CDR3. CDR1 SEHNR and CDR2 FQNEAQ come from the germline V gene (reference sequence). The V and J ends lost 2 bases and 4 bases respectively, with 10 bases between them. The CDR3 bases are TGTGCCAGCAGCTTACGACAGATCCCAGATACGCAGTATTTT. This codes for CASSLRQIPDTQYF.

The genes are TRBV2 and TRBJ2-3; TRBD2 agrees at 8 bases. The CDR3 totals 15 residues. V trimming: 7 bases; J trimming: 2 bases; junction bases outside the gene matches: 8. Germline V CDR1 and CDR2: SNHLY, FYNNEI. As DNA, the CDR3 is TGTGCCAGCATTCCCTCGGGGGGGTTCACAGATACGCAGTATTTT. The encoded protein is CASIPSGGFTDTQYF.

The chain recombines TRBV4-1 with TRBJ2-7, with a weak D call TRBD2 (6 bases). The germline V and J ends were trimmed by 3 bases and 3 bases, with 15 bases remaining between them. CDR1 and CDR2 (germline): MGHRA, YSYEKL. The CDR3 length is 15 residues. This CDR3 reads CASSHGGLGYYEQYF. For the CDR3, the DNA is TGCGCCAGCAGCCACGGAGGGCTTGGGTACTACGAGCAGTACTTC.

The J gene is TRBJ2-5, the V gene TRBV2; TRBD1 matches at 7 bases. Germline assignment: CDR1 SNHLY and CDR2 FYNNEI. After removal of 1 base from V and 3 bases from J, the junction contained 2 bases not matched to a gene. This CDR3 region has 14 residues. The CDR3: CASSEVQGEETQYF. The CDR3 region has the DNA TGTGCCAGCAGTGAAGTCCAGGGGGAAGAGACCCAGTACTTC.

The chain joins TRBV7-9 to TRBJ2-2; weak D call: TRBD1 (5 bases). There are 14 residues in the CDR3. The germline gives CDR1 SEHNR, CDR2 FQNEAQ (reference sequence). Trimming stripped 2 bases from V and 5 bases from J, with 9 bases between. Here the CDR3 reads CASSLTGRTGELFF. The CDR3 DNA reads TGTGCCAGCAGCTTAACAGGAAGAACCGGGGAGCTGTTTTTT. Full variable domain (remainder filled in from reference TRBV7-9 and TRBJ2-2): DTGVSQNPRHKITKRGQNVTFRCDPISEHNRLYWYRQTLGQGPEFLTYFQNEAQLEKSRLLSDRFSAERPKGSFSTLEIQRTEQGDSAMYLCASSLTGRTGELFFGEGSRLTVL.

The chain links TRBV6-5 to TRBJ1-1; 7 bases map to TRBD1. Trimming at V came to 0 bases and at J to 6 bases, leaving 4 bases not matched to a gene. The CDR3 has 14 amino acids. Germline V gene sequence: CDR1 MNHEY, CDR2 SVGAGI. DNA for the CDR3: TGTGCCAGCAGTTACTCGAACAGGGGCCCTGAAGCTTTCTTT. It yields the protein CASSYSNRGPEAFF.

This chain joins TRBV6-4 and TRBJ2-2; no clear D gene. The V end lost 6 bases, the J end lost 5 bases, and 16 bases lay between the germline ends. Germline V gene data show CDR1 as MRHNA and CDR2 as SNTAGT. The CDR3 has 15 amino acids. CDR3 sequence reads: CASSKSDGHTGELFF. In DNA, the CDR3 is TGTGCCAGCAGCAAGAGCGACGGCCATACCGGGGAGCTGTTTTTT.

V is TRBV28 and J is TRBJ2-1; TRBD2 agrees at 7 bases. The CDR3 is 15 amino acids. Germline-derived CDR1 and CDR2 are MDHEN and SYDVKM. Trimming cost V 5 bases and J 0 bases; bases outside gene matches: 4. The CDR3 is CASSNPSGSYNEQFF. The CDR3, as DNA: TGTGCCAGCAGTAATCCTAGCGGCTCCTACAATGAGCAGTTCTTC.

The rearrangement links TRBV7-3 to TRBJ2-1; 7 positions match TRBD1. V lost 2 bases and J lost 6; bases outside the gene matches: 4. Germline V CDR1 and CDR2: SGHTA, FQGTGA. The CDR3 sequence is 14 residues long. CDR3 region: CASSLGPGGNEQFF. CDR3 coding DNA: TGTGCCAGCAGCTTAGGTCCAGGGGGCAATGAGCAGTTCTTC.

The CDR3 sequence is CASSHRVRSDGYTF. For the CDR3, the DNA is TGTGCCAGCAGCCACAGGGTGCGGAGTGATGGCTACACCTTC. The V gene is TRBV12-3 or TRBV12-4, the J gene TRBJ1-2; tentative D call: TRBD1 (6 bases). V shed 6 bases and J shed 6 bases, with 17 bases lying between them. The CDR3 spans 14 residues.

V usage is TRBV10-1 and J usage is TRBJ1-6; 7 nucleotides line up with TRBD1. Germline V gene data show CDR1 as WNHNN and CDR2 as SYGVQD (reference sequence). This CDR3 region has 14 residues. Trimming cost V 6 bases and J 6 bases; bases outside gene matches: 5. This CDR3 reads CASRAGQANSPLHF. CDR3 nucleotides: TGCGCCAGCAGGGCCGGACAGGCTAATTCACCCCTCCACTTT.

This clonotype was seen more than once but under ten times. This sequence joins TRBV7-9 and TRBJ2-7; 10 nucleotides agree with TRBD1. V gave up 5 bases and J gave up 6 bases; unmatched junction bases: 4. This CDR3 is built from 13 residues. Germline CDR1 is SEHNR and CDR2 is FQNEAQ (reference sequence). The CDR3, as DNA: TGTGCCAGCAGCATGGACAGGGGGATCGAGCAGTACGTC. It codes for CASSMDRGIEQYV.

V gene TRBV5-1 combines with J gene TRBJ1-3; D is unresolved. From germline, CDR1 is SGHRS and CDR2 YFSETQ. The CDR3 loop spans 13 amino acids. Trimming cost V 0 bases and J 7 bases, with 8 bases left between them. The CDR3 DNA sequence: TGCGCCAGCAGCTTGGCTCCGGCCAACACCATATATTTT. This sequence encodes CASSLAPANTIYF. Combining the CDR3 with reference TRBV5-1 and TRBJ1-3 gives the whole variable domain KAGVTQTPRYLIKTRGQQVTLSCSPISGHRSVSWYQQTPGQGLQFLFEYFSETQRNKGNFPGRFSGRQFSNSRSEMNVSTLELGDSALYLCASSLAPANTIYFGEGSWLTVV.